This T cell receptor beta chain was identified in a study of T cell changes during pregnancy in multiple sclerosis. Some clones are missing from TCRdb's copy, which holds only in-frame ones; the method was immunoSEQ multiplex PCR. The sample shows roughly 89,000 clones, around 93% of them seen only once. The junction had 0 bases not matched to a gene; V was cut back by 1 base and J by 1 base. There are 15 residues in the CDR3. Germline CDR1 and CDR2: SGHDN and FVKESK. The chain joins TRBV14 to TRBJ1-4; 7 positions agree with TRBD1. The source is a female donor with multiple sclerosis, enrolled in a pregnancy study. The sequencing used peripheral blood, collected in the third trimester of pregnancy. CDR3 in DNA: TGTGCCAGCAGCCAAGGGACAGGAACTAATGAAAAACTGTTTTTT. Protein: CASSQGTGTNEKLFF.